The rows below give T cell receptor beta chains drawn from one sample of a study of CD8 T cells in Susac syndrome. Each CDR3 protein is one row after TCRdb ran MiXCR on the immunoSEQ multiplex PCR reads. The profile shows just over 150,000 distinct CDR3 sequences, over 95% of them singletons. Sequences were obtained from CD8+ T cells from PBMCs. These receptors were obtained from a human donor with multiple sclerosis. The CDR3 runs from the conserved cysteine through the conserved F or W. D genes are given only for firm matches. For some rows the clone size is stated as once, few or many, or as a class when expanded; others skip it.

d_call,v_call,clone_size,j_call,cdr3_aa,cdr3_nt
.,TRBV19,.,TRBJ2-3,CASNGGSGDTQYF,TGTGCCAGTAACGGGGGTTCGGGAGATACGCAGTATTTT
TRBD2,TRBV3-1,.,TRBJ2-1,CASSQDGGLAVYSEQFF,TGTGCCAGCAGCCAAGATGGCGGCCTAGCGGTTTACAGTGAGCAGTTCTTC
.,TRBV19,.,TRBJ1-1,CASSIRTAMNTEAFF,TGTGCCAGTAGTATTCGGACAGCCATGAACACTGAAGCTTTCTTT
TRBD1,TRBV12-3/TRBV12-4,.,TRBJ1-2,CASSSFPGQGDTF,TGTGCCAGCAGTAGCTTCCCGGGACAGGGGGATACCTTC
TRBD1,TRBV10-3,.,TRBJ1-2,CAISEMVQGLKDYGYTF,TGTGCCATCAGTGAGATGGTACAGGGGTTAAAGGACTATGGCTACACCTTC
.,TRBV20-1,.,TRBJ2-7,CSARGDGIPRIYEQYF,TGCAGTGCTAGGGGAGACGGGATCCCTCGCATCTACGAGCAGTACTTC
.,TRBV14,.,TRBJ1-1,CASSQQGYSTEAFF,TGTGCCAGCAGCCAACAGGGTTATTCAACTGAAGCTTTCTTT
TRBD2,TRBV5-6,.,TRBJ2-1,CASSYAGLAGDNEQFF,TGTGCCAGCAGCTACGCGGGACTAGCGGGGGACAATGAGCAGTTCTTC
.,TRBV20-1,.,TRBJ2-1,CSARDGSARGNEQFF,TGCAGTGCTAGAGATGGGAGCGCCCGGGGAAATGAGCAGTTCTTC
.,TRBV5-6,once,TRBJ2-5,CASSLGQSQETQYF,TGTGCCAGCAGCTTGGGACAATCCCAAGAGACCCAGTACTTC
TRBD1,TRBV9,once,TRBJ2-1,CASSPRGQGRYNEQFF,TGTGCCAGCAGCCCCCGAGGACAGGGGCGGTATAATGAGCAGTTCTTC
TRBD2,TRBV13,.,TRBJ2-7,CASSSSGVDAYEQYF,TGTGCCAGCAGTAGCAGCGGGGTGGACGCCTACGAGCAGTACTTC
.,TRBV6-2/TRBV6-3,.,TRBJ1-2,CASSYTDPWYGYTF,TGTGCCAGCAGTTACACGGATCCTTGGTATGGCTACACCTTC
.,TRBV4-1,.,TRBJ2-2,CASSQVMGDTGELFF,TGCGCCAGCAGCCAAGTGATGGGAGACACCGGGGAGCTGTTTTTT
.,TRBV15,once,TRBJ2-3,CATRTASTDTQYF,TGTGCCACTAGGACAGCTAGCACAGATACGCAGTATTTT
.,TRBV27,once,TRBJ1-4,CATTGGGGEKLFF,TGTGCCACCACCGGGGGGGGTGGAGAAAAACTGTTTTTT
.,TRBV30,.,TRBJ2-1,CAWSPPADEQFF,TGTGCCTGGAGTCCCCCCGCCGATGAGCAGTTCTTC
TRBD2,TRBV30,.,TRBJ2-5,CAWSIPGLVGETQYF,TGTGCCTGGAGTATTCCCGGACTAGTAGGAGAGACCCAGTACTTC
.,TRBV29-1,.,TRBJ1-5,CSAATADNQPQHF,TGCAGCGCCGCGACAGCAGACAATCAGCCCCAGCATTTT
.,TRBV27,.,TRBJ2-4,CASSPGELLAKNIQYF,TGTGCCAGCAGCCCAGGGGAGCTTCTAGCCAAAAACATTCAGTACTTC
TRBD1,TRBV12-3/TRBV12-4,.,TRBJ2-4,CASSPGQALDIQYF,TGTGCCAGCAGCCCGGGACAGGCCCTGGACATTCAGTACTTC
.,TRBV27,.,TRBJ1-1,CASSFRVETEAFF,TGTGCCAGCAGTTTTAGGGTCGAGACTGAAGCTTTCTTT
.,TRBV9,.,TRBJ2-3,CASSVGRGADTQYF,TGTGCCAGCAGCGTAGGAAGGGGAGCAGATACGCAGTATTTT
.,TRBV7-9,.,TRBJ2-2,CASSPTVTGLEGMAGELFF,TGTGCCAGCAGCCCGACCGTGACAGGTTTGGAGGGTATGGCCGGGGAGCTGTTTTTT
TRBD2,TRBV27,.,TRBJ2-3,CASSLLSSGGLTDTQYF,TGTGCCAGCAGTTTATTGTCTAGCGGGGGCCTCACAGATACGCAGTATTTT
.,TRBV12-3/TRBV12-4,.,TRBJ1-2,CASSSGYGYTF,TGTGCCAGCAGTTCCGGCTATGGCTACACCTTC
TRBD1,TRBV13,.,TRBJ1-1,CASSPRTGQYFEAFF,TGTGCCAGCAGCCCAAGGACAGGGCAGTATTTTGAAGCTTTCTTT
.,TRBV20-1,.,TRBJ2-1,CSASEGGNEQFF,TGCAGTGCCAGTGAGGGAGGAAATGAGCAGTTCTTC
.,TRBV4-1,.,TRBJ2-3,CASSQGKRAATQYF,TGCGCCAGCAGCCAAGGAAAGCGTGCGGCTACGCAGTATTTT
TRBD2,TRBV9,.,TRBJ2-5,CASSGLASQETQYF,TGTGCCAGCAGCGGACTAGCGTCGCAAGAGACCCAGTACTTC
.,TRBV30,.,TRBJ1-3,CAWSGGRGNTIYF,TGTGCCTGGAGTGGGGGGCGAGGAAACACCATATATTTT
.,TRBV5-1,.,TRBJ2-5,CASSLETQGETQYF,TGCGCCAGCAGCTTGGAGACCCAGGGGGAGACCCAGTACTTC
.,TRBV19,.,TRBJ1-4,CASILSPGDEKLFF,TGTGCCAGTATCCTTTCCCCAGGGGATGAAAAACTGTTTTTT
.,TRBV20-1,.,TRBJ2-3,CSASAGYTDTQYF,TGCAGTGCTAGTGCCGGGTACACAGATACGCAGTATTTT
.,TRBV3-1,.,TRBJ2-5,CASRPGIQETQYF,TGTGCCAGCAGGCCGGGAATCCAAGAGACCCAGTACTTC
TRBD1,TRBV20-1,.,TRBJ1-4,CSAPGQLNEKLFF,TGCAGTGCACCGGGACAGTTAAATGAAAAACTGTTTTTT
.,TRBV4-1,.,TRBJ1-6,CASSQEVGGAPWDSPLHF,TGCGCCAGCAGCCAAGAGGTGGGGGGCGCCCCCTGGGATTCACCCCTCCACTTT
.,TRBV29-1,once,TRBJ1-1,CSVVRRGNTEAFF,TGCAGCGTCGTCAGGAGGGGGAACACTGAAGCTTTCTTT
.,TRBV20-1,.,TRBJ1-1,CSAREMNTEAFF,TGCAGTGCTAGAGAGATGAACACTGAAGCTTTCTTT
.,TRBV5-4,.,TRBJ2-7,CASSLDQGYEQYF,TGTGCCAGCAGCTTAGATCAGGGCTACGAGCAGTACTTC
.,TRBV10-3,.,TRBJ1-5,CAISERGNQPQHF,TGTGCCATCAGTGAACGGGGAAATCAGCCCCAGCATTTT
TRBD1,TRBV12-5,.,TRBJ1-6,CASGQTVGQAPNSPLHF,TGTGCTAGTGGACAAACAGTCGGACAGGCCCCCAATTCACCCCTCCACTTT
.,TRBV7-9,.,TRBJ2-1,CASSLDPADEQFF,TGTGCCAGCAGCTTAGACCCCGCGGATGAGCAGTTCTTC
.,TRBV19,.,TRBJ1-2,CAIRAGTASRSGYTF,TGTGCCATCAGAGCCGGCACGGCAAGCCGTAGTGGCTACACCTTC
.,TRBV13,.,TRBJ2-6,CASSFTGSGANVLTF,TGTGCCAGCAGCTTTACGGGCTCTGGGGCCAACGTCCTGACTTTC
.,TRBV2,.,TRBJ2-1,CASQVGGDEQFF,TGTGCCAGCCAGGTAGGCGGTGATGAGCAGTTCTTC
.,TRBV13,.,TRBJ1-2,CASSSRDSLRGYTF,TGTGCCAGCAGCTCCCGAGACAGCCTGCGTGGCTACACCTTC
.,TRBV13,.,TRBJ1-1,CASSRPRGGLNTEAFF,TGTGCCAGCAGTCGCCCGCGCGGGGGCCTGAACACTGAAGCTTTCTTT
.,TRBV10-3,.,TRBJ2-3,CAISEAAALGGQTDTQYF,TGTGCCATCAGTGAGGCGGCCGCATTGGGGGGACAGACAGATACGCAGTATTTT
TRBD1,TRBV30,.,TRBJ2-1,CAWSVGQGANEQFF,TGTGCCTGGAGTGTGGGACAGGGGGCGAATGAGCAGTTCTTC
.,TRBV12-3/TRBV12-4,.,TRBJ2-6,CASSLRFREDSGANVLTF,TGTGCCAGCAGTTTACGTTTTCGGGAAGACTCTGGGGCCAACGTCCTGACTTTC
.,TRBV9,.,TRBJ2-3,CASSVGGDTQYF,TGTGCCAGCAGCGTAGGGGGAGATACGCAGTATTTT
.,TRBV6-5,.,TRBJ2-5,CASSLSVGVEETQYF,TGTGCCAGCAGTCTATCGGTGGGGGTCGAAGAGACCCAGTACTTC